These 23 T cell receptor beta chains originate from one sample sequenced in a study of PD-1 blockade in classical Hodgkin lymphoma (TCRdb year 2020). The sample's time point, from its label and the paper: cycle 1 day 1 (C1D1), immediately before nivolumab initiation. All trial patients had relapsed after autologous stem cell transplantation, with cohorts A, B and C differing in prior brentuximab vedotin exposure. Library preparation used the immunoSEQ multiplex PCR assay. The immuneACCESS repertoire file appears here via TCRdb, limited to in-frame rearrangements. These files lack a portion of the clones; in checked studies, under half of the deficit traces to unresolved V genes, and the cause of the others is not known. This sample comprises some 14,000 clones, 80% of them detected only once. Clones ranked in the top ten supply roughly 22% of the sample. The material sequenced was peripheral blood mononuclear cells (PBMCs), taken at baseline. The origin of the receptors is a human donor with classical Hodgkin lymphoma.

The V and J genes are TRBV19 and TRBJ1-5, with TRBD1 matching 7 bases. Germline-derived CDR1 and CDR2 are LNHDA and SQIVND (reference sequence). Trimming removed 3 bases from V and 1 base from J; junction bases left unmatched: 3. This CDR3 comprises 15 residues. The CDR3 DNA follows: TGTGCCAGTAGTATTCGACAGGGAAGCAATCAGCCCCAGCATTTT. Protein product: CASSIRQGSNQPQHF.

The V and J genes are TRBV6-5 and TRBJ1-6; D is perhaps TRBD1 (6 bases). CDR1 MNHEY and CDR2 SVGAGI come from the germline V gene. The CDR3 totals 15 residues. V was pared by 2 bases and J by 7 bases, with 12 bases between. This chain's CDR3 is CASSYGGRVNSPLHF. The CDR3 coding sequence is TGTGCCAGCAGTTACGGGGGGCGAGTAAATTCACCCCTCCACTTT.

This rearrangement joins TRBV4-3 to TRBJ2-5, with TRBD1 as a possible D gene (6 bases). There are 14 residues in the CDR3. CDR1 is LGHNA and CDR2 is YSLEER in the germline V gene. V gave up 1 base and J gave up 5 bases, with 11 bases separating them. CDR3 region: CASSQGTAGETQYF. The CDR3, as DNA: TGCGCCAGCAGCCAAGGGACAGCCGGTGAGACCCAGTACTTC.

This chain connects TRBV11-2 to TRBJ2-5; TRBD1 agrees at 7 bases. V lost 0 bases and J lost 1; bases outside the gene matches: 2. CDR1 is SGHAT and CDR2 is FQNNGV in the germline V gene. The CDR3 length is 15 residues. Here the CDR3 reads CASSLEGQAQETQYF. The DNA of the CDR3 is TGTGCCAGCAGCTTAGAAGGACAGGCCCAAGAGACCCAGTACTTC.

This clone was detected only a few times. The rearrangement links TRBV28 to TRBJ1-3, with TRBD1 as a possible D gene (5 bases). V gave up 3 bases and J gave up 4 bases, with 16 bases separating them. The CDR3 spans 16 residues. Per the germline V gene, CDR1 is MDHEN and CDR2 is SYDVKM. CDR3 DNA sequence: TGTGCCAGCAGTTTCCCCCGGGGGGTCGGCGGAAACACCATATATTTT. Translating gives CASSFPRGVGGNTIYF.

For the CDR3, the DNA is TGTGCCAGCAGCACCTTACGGAACACTGAAGCTTTCTTT. It specifies CASSTLRNTEAFF. The chain couples TRBV16 to TRBJ1-1; the D is unclear. Trimming removed 5 bases from V and 1 base from J, with 8 bases in between. The CDR3 runs 13 residues. CDR1 is KGHSY and CDR2 is FQNENV in the germline V gene.

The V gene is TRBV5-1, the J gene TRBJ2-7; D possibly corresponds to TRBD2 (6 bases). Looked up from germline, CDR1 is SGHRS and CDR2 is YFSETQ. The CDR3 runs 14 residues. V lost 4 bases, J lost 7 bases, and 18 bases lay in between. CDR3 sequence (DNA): TGCGCCAGCAGCCCGGGACTGCAGGTCGGTGAGCAGTACTTC. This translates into CASSPGLQVGEQYF.

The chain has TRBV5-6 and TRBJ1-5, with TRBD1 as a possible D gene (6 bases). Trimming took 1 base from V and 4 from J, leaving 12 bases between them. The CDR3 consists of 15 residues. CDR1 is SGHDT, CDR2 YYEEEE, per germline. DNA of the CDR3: TGTGCCAGCAGCTTGCGGGGGGCCCCGAATCAGCCCCAGCATTTT. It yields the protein CASSLRGAPNQPQHF. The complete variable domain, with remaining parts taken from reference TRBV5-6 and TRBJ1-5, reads DAGVTQSPTHLIKTRGQQVTLRCSPKSGHDTVSWYQQALGQGPQFIFQYYEEEERQRGNFPDRFSGHQFPNYSSELNVNALLLGDSALYLCASSLRGAPNQPQHFGDGTRLSIL.

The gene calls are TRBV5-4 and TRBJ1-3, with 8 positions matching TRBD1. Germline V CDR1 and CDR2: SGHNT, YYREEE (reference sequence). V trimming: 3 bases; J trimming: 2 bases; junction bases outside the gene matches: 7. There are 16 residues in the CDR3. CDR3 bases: TGTGCCAGCAGCTCCCCGACAGGGGCGGCTGGAAACACCATATATTTT. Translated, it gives CASSSPTGAAGNTIYF.

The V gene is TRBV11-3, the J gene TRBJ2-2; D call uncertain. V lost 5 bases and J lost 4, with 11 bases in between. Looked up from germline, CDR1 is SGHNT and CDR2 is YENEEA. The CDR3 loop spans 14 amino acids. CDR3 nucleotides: TGTGCCAGCAGCCCTGGGCCAAGCACCGGGGAGCTGTTTTTT. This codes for CASSPGPSTGELFF.

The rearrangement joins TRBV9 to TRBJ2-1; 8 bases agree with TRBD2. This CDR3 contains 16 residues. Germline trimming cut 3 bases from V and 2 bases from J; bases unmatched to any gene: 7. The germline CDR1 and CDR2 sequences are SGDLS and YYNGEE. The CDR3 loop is CASSAHVRGAYNEQFF. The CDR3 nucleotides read TGTGCCAGCAGCGCCCATGTGCGGGGGGCCTACAATGAGCAGTTCTTC.

For the CDR3, the DNA is TGTGCCAGCAGCTTAGAGGACAGGGCAAACTACGAGCAGTACTTC. Translating it yields CASSLEDRANYEQYF. The chain carries TRBV5-5 and TRBJ2-7, with TRBD1 matching over 8 bases. Trimming at V came to 2 bases and at J to 3 bases, leaving 7 bases not matched to a gene. The germline V gene encodes CDR1 SGHKS and CDR2 YYEKEE (reference sequence). CDR3 length: 15 residues.

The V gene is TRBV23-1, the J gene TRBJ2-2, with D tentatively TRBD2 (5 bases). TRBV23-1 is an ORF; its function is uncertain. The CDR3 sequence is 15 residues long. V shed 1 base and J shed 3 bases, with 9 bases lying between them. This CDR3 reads CASSQYQRYTGELFF. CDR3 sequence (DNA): TGCGCCAGCAGTCAATATCAGCGGTACACCGGGGAGCTGTTTTTT.

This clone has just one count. This chain's CDR3 is CATSRDRRAQPQHF. CDR3 in DNA: TGTGCCACCAGCAGAGATCGGAGGGCTCAGCCCCAGCATTTT. The chain combines TRBV15 with TRBJ1-5; D gene unclear. Trimming removed 0 bases from V and 6 bases from J, with 9 bases in between. CDR3 length equals 14 residues. Germline CDR1 reads LNHNV; CDR2 reads YYDKDF (reference sequence).

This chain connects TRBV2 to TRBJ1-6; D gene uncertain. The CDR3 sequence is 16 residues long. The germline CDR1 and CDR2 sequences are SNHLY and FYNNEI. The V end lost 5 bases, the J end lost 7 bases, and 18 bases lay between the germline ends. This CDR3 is CASSRSARSGNSPLHF. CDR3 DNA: TGTGCCAGCAGTCGTTCAGCCAGGTCTGGCAATTCACCCCTCCACTTT. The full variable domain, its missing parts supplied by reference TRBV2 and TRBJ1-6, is EPEVTQTPSHQVTQMGQEVILRCVPISNHLYFYWYRQILGQKVEFLVSFYNNEISEKSEIFDDQFSVERPDGSNFTLKIRSTKLEDSAMYFCASSRSARSGNSPLHFGNGTRLTVT.

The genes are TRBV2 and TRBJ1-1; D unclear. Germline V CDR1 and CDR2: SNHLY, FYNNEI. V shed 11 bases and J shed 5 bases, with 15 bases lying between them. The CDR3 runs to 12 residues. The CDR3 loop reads CASRRLGTEAFF. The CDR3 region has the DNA TGTGCCTCCCGGAGACTGGGGACTGAAGCTTTCTTT. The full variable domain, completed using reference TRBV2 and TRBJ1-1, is EPEVTQTPSHQVTQMGQEVILRCVPISNHLYFYWYRQILGQKVEFLVSFYNNEISEKSEIFDDQFSVERPDGSNFTLKIRSTKLEDSAMYFCASRRLGTEAFFGQGTRLTVV.

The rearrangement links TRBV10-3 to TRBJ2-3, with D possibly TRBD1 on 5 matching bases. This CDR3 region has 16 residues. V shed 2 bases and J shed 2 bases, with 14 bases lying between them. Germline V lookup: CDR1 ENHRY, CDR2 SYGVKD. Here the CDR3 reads CAISEGHGPDTDTQYF. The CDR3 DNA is TGTGCCATCAGTGAGGGACATGGCCCAGACACAGATACGCAGTATTTT.

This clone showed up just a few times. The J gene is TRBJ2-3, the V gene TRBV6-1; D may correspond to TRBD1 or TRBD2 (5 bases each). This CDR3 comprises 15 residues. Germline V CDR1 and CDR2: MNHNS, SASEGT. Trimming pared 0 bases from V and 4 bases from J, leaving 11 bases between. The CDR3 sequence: CASSEAYGAADTQYF. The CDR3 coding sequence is TGTGCCAGCAGTGAAGCTTACGGGGCGGCAGATACGCAGTATTTT.

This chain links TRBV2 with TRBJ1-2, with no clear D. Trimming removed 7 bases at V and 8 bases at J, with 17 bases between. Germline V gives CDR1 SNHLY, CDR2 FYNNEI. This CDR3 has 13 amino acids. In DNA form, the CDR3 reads TGTGCCAGCACCCCAGGCGGTTTCGGAGGCTACACCTTC. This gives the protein CASTPGGFGGYTF. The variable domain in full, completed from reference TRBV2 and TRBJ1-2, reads EPEVTQTPSHQVTQMGQEVILRCVPISNHLYFYWYRQILGQKVEFLVSFYNNEISEKSEIFDDQFSVERPDGSNFTLKIRSTKLEDSAMYFCASTPGGFGGYTFGSGTRLTVV.

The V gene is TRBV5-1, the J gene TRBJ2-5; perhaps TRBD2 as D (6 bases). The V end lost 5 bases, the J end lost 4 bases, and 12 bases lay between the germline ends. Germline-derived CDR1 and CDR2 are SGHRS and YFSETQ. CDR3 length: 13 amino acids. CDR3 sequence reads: CASRSGRGETQYF. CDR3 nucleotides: TGCGCCAGCAGATCCGGGCGGGGAGAGACCCAGTACTTC.

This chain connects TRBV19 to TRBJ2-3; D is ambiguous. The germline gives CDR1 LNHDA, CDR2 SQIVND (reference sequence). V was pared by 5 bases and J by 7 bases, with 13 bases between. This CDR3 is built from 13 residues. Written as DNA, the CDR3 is TGTGCCAGTAGTCCCCCCCAGACGAATACGCAGTATTTT. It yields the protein CASSPPQTNTQYF. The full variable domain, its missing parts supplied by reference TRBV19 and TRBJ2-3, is DGGITQSPKYLFRKEGQNVTLSCEQNLNHDAMYWYRQDPGQGLRLIYYSQIVNDFQKGDIAEGYSVSREKKESFPLTVTSAQKNPTAFYLCASSPPQTNTQYFGPGTRLTVL.

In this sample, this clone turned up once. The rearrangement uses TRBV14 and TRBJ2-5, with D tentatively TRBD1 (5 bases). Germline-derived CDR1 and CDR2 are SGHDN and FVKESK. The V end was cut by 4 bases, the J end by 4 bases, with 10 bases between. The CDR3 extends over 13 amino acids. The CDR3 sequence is CASSRQLRETQYF. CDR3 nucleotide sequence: TGTGCCAGCAGCCGACAGCTTCGAGAGACCCAGTACTTC.

CDR3 residues: CASSLGGLSNEKLFF. The CDR3 nucleotides are TGTGCCAGCAGTTTAGGAGGACTGTCTAATGAAAAACTGTTTTTT. V usage is TRBV28 and J usage is TRBJ1-4, with no clear D. The CDR3 totals 15 residues. Germline loops: CDR1 MDHEN, CDR2 SYDVKM. Trimming removed 2 bases from V and 3 bases from J, with 10 bases in between.